One sample yielded the 7 T cell receptor beta chains listed below, sequenced in a study of blood T cells in healthy people across ages. PCR was performed a second time for roughly 7 to 12 cycles using a sample-barcoded 5' primer and a J-beta primer mix. TCRdb recomputed calls from the 5' RACE reads with MiXCR, one row per CDR3 protein. Of roughly 1,700,000 distinct CDR3 sequences listed, roughly 27% were seen once; the top ten hold around 7.7%. Sequencing was done on a sample of blood. The receptors here all came from a woman in her 30s in good health.

This clonotype has more than one count but fewer than ten. The V gene is TRBV3-1, the J gene TRBJ1-2; 7 positions agree with TRBD1. The V gene end was trimmed by 4 bases and the J gene end by 6 bases; junction bases not matched to a gene: 8. Looked up from germline, CDR1 is LGHDT and CDR2 is YNNKEL (reference sequence). The CDR3 runs to 14 residues. CDR3 residues: CASSRTDRVDGYTF. The CDR3 region has the DNA TGTGCCAGCAGCCGCACCGACAGGGTGGATGGCTACACCTTC.

The chain recombines TRBV28 with TRBJ2-7, with 11 bases that match TRBD1. Per germline, CDR1 MDHEN and CDR2 SYDVKM. This CDR3 spans 17 amino acids. The trim removed 5 bases at V and 4 bases at J, leaving 13 bases unmatched. This CDR3 is CASSTDPPGTGGYEQYF. The CDR3 coding sequence is TGTGCCAGCAGTACGGACCCGCCAGGGACAGGGGGGTACGAGCAGTACTTC.

The genes are TRBV11-2 and TRBJ1-1; weak D call: TRBD1 (5 bases). The V gene lost 8 bases and the J gene lost 4 bases, with 14 bases spanning the gap. CDR3 length: 13 amino acids. CDR1 SGHAT and CDR2 FQNNGV come from the germline V gene. In DNA form, the CDR3 reads TGTGCCAGCCGGGAGTTCGGGGGCACTGAAGCTTTCTTT. This encodes CASREFGGTEAFF.

Notes on this clonotype: The junction and the germline gene differ at one end; a read error may be behind it. This chain links TRBV6-5 with TRBJ1-2, with D hard to call. CDR1 is MNHEY, CDR2 SVGAGI, per germline. This CDR3 contains 13 residues. The CDR3 DNA sequence: TGTACCAGCACCCGGACCGCCAACTATGGCTACACCTTC. Protein product: CTSTRTANYGYTF.

This chain connects TRBV5-5 to TRBJ1-1; D call uncertain. The CDR3 is 12 residues long. Trimming pared 4 bases from V and 11 bases from J, leaving 15 bases between. Germline CDR1 reads SGHKS; CDR2 reads YYEKEE (reference sequence). The CDR3 reads CASSRRAEEAFF. CDR3 nucleotides: TGTGCCAGCAGCCGGCGGGCGGAAGAGGCTTTCTTT.

The CDR3 DNA is TGTGCCAGCTGCCCCCAGGGCTACACCATATATTTT. It encodes CASCPQGYTIYF. The chain couples TRBV12-3 or TRBV12-4 to TRBJ1-3, with a tentative D call TRBD1 (5 bases). V was cut by 8 bases and J by 8 bases, with 13 bases left in between. The CDR3 is 12 residues long.

In its sample, this clonotype was seen many times. The V gene is TRBV25-1, the J gene TRBJ2-1; 7 nucleotides match TRBD1. Germline V gene data show CDR1 as MGHDK and CDR2 as SYGVNS. The CDR3 extends over 15 amino acids. V was clipped by 5 bases and J by 6 bases; unmatched bases: 10. The CDR3 spells CASSKGARWGNEQFF. The DNA of the CDR3 is TGTGCCAGCAGTAAGGGGGCGAGATGGGGCAATGAGCAGTTCTTC.